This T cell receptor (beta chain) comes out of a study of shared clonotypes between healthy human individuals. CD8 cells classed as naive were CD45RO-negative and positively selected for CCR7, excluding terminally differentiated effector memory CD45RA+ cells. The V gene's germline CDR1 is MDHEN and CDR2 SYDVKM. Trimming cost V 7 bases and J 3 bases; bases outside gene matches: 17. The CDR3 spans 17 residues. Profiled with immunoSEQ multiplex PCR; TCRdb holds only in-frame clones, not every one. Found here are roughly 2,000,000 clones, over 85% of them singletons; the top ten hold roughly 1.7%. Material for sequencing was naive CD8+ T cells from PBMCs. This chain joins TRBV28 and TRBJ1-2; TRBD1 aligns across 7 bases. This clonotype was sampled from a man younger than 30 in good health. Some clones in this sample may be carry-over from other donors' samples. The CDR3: CASTSIAEGASYYGYTF. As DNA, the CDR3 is TGTGCCAGCACCTCCATCGCGGAGGGGGCGTCCTACTATGGCTACACCTTC.